This T cell receptor beta chain was identified during a study of blood T cell repertoires in COVID-19. This clone turned up a few times. Germline V gene lookup returns CDR1 MNHEY and CDR2 SMNVEV (reference sequence). V was shortened by 5 bases and J by 7 bases, with 13 bases between the two germline ends. CDR3 length equals 13 residues. Per the original data handling: Estimation of nucleated cell counts relied on the amplification of reference gene primers. Measured with immunoSEQ multiplex PCR; TCRdb has only the in-frame clones, and not every one. The V and J calls and clone size are taken from that table; D and trimming were inferred from the DNA. The data contain 250,000 or so clones, 75% to 90% of them singletons.

The gene calls are TRBV27 and TRBJ2-3; possible D gene TRBD2, 5 bases. This TCR derives from a man aged 25-45 years with active or convalescent COVID-19. Sequenced input: peripheral blood. The CDR3 loop reads CASSIGLGNTQYF. The CDR3 DNA follows: TGTGCCAGCAGTATCGGACTGGGAAATACGCAGTATTTT.